This TCR beta chain was captured by sequencing in a study of blood T cell repertoires in COVID-19. Study context: Collection of acute and convalescent COVID-19 samples took place in the United States, Italy and Spain. Nucleic acid was either cDNA or gDNA, and it came from T cells, B-cell-depleted T cells, or PBMCs.

Participant-given clinical history determined each cohort assignment. The CDR3 is 13 amino acids. Germline values: CDR1 ENHRY, CDR2 SYGVKD. Trimming removed 8 bases at V and 4 bases at J, with 12 bases between. The authors' processing: By means of reference gene primer amplification, nucleated cell counts were estimated. Assay used: immunoSEQ multiplex PCR; TCRdb lists only in-frame clones, some missing. That table is the source of V, J and clone size, and D and trimming were worked out from the DNA. In the table there are 200,000 or so clones, 84% of which are singletons. This TCR was sampled from a man aged 35-49 years who had recovered from COVID-19. The rearrangement uses TRBV10-3 and TRBJ1-5, with D possibly TRBD1 on 6 matching bases. Material for sequencing was PBMCs or T cells enriched from blood (not recorded which). This CDR3 reads CAIRDTGNQPQHF. CDR3 nucleotides: TGTGCCATCCGGGACACGGGTAATCAGCCCCAGCATTTT.